These 12 T cell receptor beta chains came from one sample sequenced in a study of CD8+ T cells in alopecia areata. Treatment specified: oral pan-JAK inhibitor, 5-10 mg twice daily. After isolation, RNA underwent reverse transcription to generate cDNA as the sequencing template. Sequencing used immunoSEQ multiplex PCR; TCRdb keeps in-frame clones, though not all of them. The repertoire holds fewer than 150,000 clones, with about four fifths as singletons. The sequencing here drew on CD8+ T cells sorted from blood, taken at week 4, from a patient treated with tofacitinib. These receptors all come from a human donor with alopecia areata.

This rearrangement joins TRBV13 to TRBJ2-3; 8 nucleotides line up with TRBD2. The germline gives CDR1 PRHDT, CDR2 FYEKMQ (reference sequence). The CDR3 consists of 16 residues. J gave up 2 bases and V 5 bases, and 9 bases lay outside the gene matches. The CDR3 DNA follows: TGTGCCAGCAGCGCCTTCATAGCGGGAATCACAGATACGCAGTATTTT. This codes for CASSAFIAGITDTQYF. The full variable domain, its missing parts supplied by reference TRBV13 and TRBJ2-3, is AAGVIQSPRHLIKEKRETATLKCYPIPRHDTVYWYQQGPGQDPQFLISFYEKMQSDKGSIPDRFSAQQFSDYHSELNMSSLELGDSALYFCASSAFIAGITDTQYFGPGTRLTVL.

The rearrangement joins TRBV27 to TRBJ2-7; possible D gene TRBD2, 6 bases. Germline CDR1 is MNHEY and CDR2 is SMNVEV (reference sequence). The V gene lost 8 bases and the J gene lost 5 bases, with 7 bases spanning the gap. The CDR3 spans 10 residues. This CDR3 is CASGRNEQYF. The CDR3 nucleotides are TGTGCCAGCGGGAGGAACGAGCAGTACTTC.

The CDR3 coding sequence is TGCAGCTTTCGAGGGGCAGAGAACACTGAAGCTTTCTTT. It translates to CSFRGAENTEAFF. The gene calls are TRBV29-1 and TRBJ1-1, with D perhaps TRBD1 (5 bases). Germline CDR1 SQVTM, CDR2 ANQGSEA. The V end lost 8 bases, the J end lost 1 base, and 14 bases lay between the germline ends. The CDR3 is made up of 13 amino acids.

The rearrangement uses TRBV5-8 and TRBJ2-4; the match to TRBD2 covers 8 bases. The CDR3 contains 16 residues. The trim removed 6 bases at V and 1 base at J, leaving 9 bases unmatched. The germline gives CDR1 SGHTS, CDR2 YDEGEE. As DNA, the CDR3 is TGTGCCAGCACCCTCGGGCGGGGGGCTGCCAAAAACATTCAGTACTTC. Its translation: CASTLGRGAAKNIQYF.

Notes on this clone: At the DNA level, this CDR3 is encoded by other sequences in the same sample as well. This sequence joins TRBV7-2 and TRBJ2-7; 10 bases fit TRBD2. The CDR3 contains 15 residues. Losses at the gene ends were 1 base for V and 3 bases for J; bases not matched to a gene: 3. The germline gives CDR1 SGHTA, CDR2 FQGNSA. CDR3 region: CASSLVASGGYEQYF. The CDR3 DNA follows: TGTGCCAGCAGCTTAGTTGCTAGCGGGGGCTACGAGCAGTACTTC. Full variable domain (rest looked up from reference TRBV7-2 and TRBJ2-7): GAGVSQSPSNKVTEKGKDVELRCDPISGHTALYWYRQSLGQGLEFLIYFQGNSAPDKSGLPSDRFSAERTGGSVSTLTIQRTQQEDSAVYLCASSLVASGGYEQYFGPGTRLTVT.

The chain links TRBV7-9 to TRBJ2-5, with D tentatively TRBD2 (5 bases). The V gene's germline CDR1 is SEHNR and CDR2 FQNEAQ (reference sequence). V lost 2 bases, J lost 4 bases, and 14 bases lay in between. This CDR3 is built from 15 residues. The CDR3 DNA is TGTGCCAGCAGCTTATTCTCTAGTGAGGGAGAGACCCAGTACTTC. It yields the protein CASSLFSSEGETQYF.

This chain joins TRBV11-3 and TRBJ2-1, with 8 nucleotides matching TRBD2. Germline loops: CDR1 SGHNT, CDR2 YENEEA. This CDR3 spans 16 amino acids. The V and J ends lost 2 bases and 2 bases, in that order; junction bases with no gene match: 5. The CDR3 loop reads CASSLLAGSTYNEQFF. The CDR3 nucleotides read TGTGCCAGCAGCTTATTAGCGGGGAGCACCTACAATGAGCAGTTCTTC.

The chain employs TRBV28 and TRBJ2-1, with TRBD1 matching over 10 bases. There are 15 residues in the CDR3. CDR1 is MDHEN and CDR2 is SYDVKM in the germline V gene. V trimming: 6 bases; J trimming: 8 bases; junction bases outside the gene matches: 10. The CDR3 here is CASRHPDRGPYEQFF. The CDR3 DNA follows: TGTGCCAGCAGGCATCCCGACAGGGGGCCGTATGAGCAGTTCTTC.

V usage is TRBV15 and J usage is TRBJ2-7, with 7 bases that match TRBD1. V was pared by 6 bases and J by 6 bases, with 14 bases of the junction left unmatched. This CDR3 is built from 15 residues. Germline loops: CDR1 LNHNV, CDR2 YYDKDF (reference sequence). CDR3 residues: CATRGLSQGLGEQYF. The CDR3 DNA is TGTGCCACCAGAGGTCTTTCACAGGGGCTGGGCGAGCAGTACTTC.

The chain couples TRBV6-5 to TRBJ2-7; the D is unclear. The V end was cut by 7 bases, the J end by 5 bases, with 18 bases between. This CDR3 contains 14 residues. Germline V CDR1 and CDR2: MNHEY, SVGAGI. The CDR3 coding sequence is TGTGCCAGCAACGATGCAGGCTCCTATAACGAGCAGTACTTC. Its protein is CASNDAGSYNEQYF.

The chain recombines TRBV6-6 with TRBJ2-3; D not certain. V lost 0 bases to trimming and J lost 6 bases, with 7 bases between them. Germline assignment: CDR1 MNHNY and CDR2 SVGAGI (reference sequence). The CDR3 sequence is 13 residues long. The CDR3 loop reads CASSYSTVDTQYF. In DNA form, the CDR3 reads TGTGCCAGCAGTTACTCGACTGTGGATACGCAGTATTTT.

This clone has a handful of counts. The chain recombines TRBV7-9 with TRBJ2-1; 9 bases are a match to TRBD2. Germline loops: CDR1 SEHNR, CDR2 FQNEAQ (reference sequence). J was trimmed by 10 bases and V by 5 bases; bases with no gene match: 12. This CDR3 contains 15 residues. The CDR3 nucleotides are TGTGCCAGCAGCCGCTTTGGCGGGGGGGCCGGAGAGCAGTTCTTC. Its translation is CASSRFGGGAGEQFF.